Below, one T cell receptor (beta chain) is given with its context. Its antigen remains unknown. TCR beta CDR3 regions were amplified from RNA. Carried out on the TCR CDR3, a first-round RT-PCR used the HTBI primer set. Each CDR3 protein gets one entry after TCRdb re-called the multiplex PCR reads with MiXCR. The sample consists of 750,000 to 950,000 distinct CDR3 sequences, 35% to 45% of them appearing once. The CDR3 has 14 amino acids. CDR1 is ENHRY and CDR2 is SYGVKD in the germline V gene. V was clipped by 2 bases and J by 3 bases, with 8 bases between them. The sample originates from a study of T cells in Graves' hyperthyroidism and ophthalmopathy. Regarding the study as a whole: Stable hyperthyroidism and ophthalmopathy were separated using 13 V-J signatures.

Investigators excluded patients with uncontrolled infection, other autoimmune disease, pregnancy or lactation. It was 10 ml of fresh peripheral blood that supplied the PBMCs. The source material was blood. This chain uses TRBV10-3 with TRBJ1-3; no reliable D call. The sequence was obtained from a man aged 18-30 years with Graves' hyperthyroidism. DNA of the CDR3: TGTGCCATCAGTGAGCACCAGTTTGGAAACACCATATATTTT. Its translation is CAISEHQFGNTIYF.